This is a list of T cell receptor beta chains from one sample in a study of control samples from healthy donors and cancer patients. Produced via immunoSEQ multiplex PCR; TCRdb's table is partial and in-frame only. This table has over 120,000 clones, about 93% appearing once. Sequenced: PBMCs. The receptor set was obtained from a man in his 60s with colorectal cancer. Both conserved end residues are part of each CDR3. D genes are given only for firm matches. The size of a clone is reported for some rows only, either as once, few or many, or as a class for expanded clones.

v_gene	d_gene	j_gene	len	abundance	CDR3aa	CDR3nt
TRBV9	-	TRBJ1-3	15	-	CASSPRASSGNTIYF	TGTGCCAGCAGCCCTCGGGCCTCCTCTGGAAACACCATATATTTT
TRBV19	TRBD1	TRBJ1-2	15	-	CASTPSGQSNYGYTF	TGTGCCAGTACTCCCTCGGGACAGTCTAACTATGGCTACACCTTC
TRBV7-9	-	TRBJ2-1	16	-	CASSLTQGKGYNEQFF	TGTGCCAGCAGCTTAACCCAGGGGAAGGGATACAATGAGCAGTTCTTC
TRBV6-5	TRBD2	TRBJ2-7	12	-	CATLAGLDEQYF	TGTGCCACCCTAGCGGGGTTGGACGAGCAGTACTTC
TRBV3-1/TRBV3-2	TRBD1	TRBJ1-2	16	-	CASSQGLQGARSGYTF	TGTGCCAGCAGCCAAGGACTCCAGGGGGCCAGGTCCGGCTACACCTTC
TRBV7-9	-	TRBJ2-5	15	once	CASSLGAGSSGTQYF	TGTGCCAGCAGCTTAGGGGCAGGGAGTTCAGGGACCCAGTACTTC
TRBV30	-	TRBJ1-6	14	-	CAWSLQVMGSPLHF	TGTGCCTGGAGTCTGCAGGTGATGGGATCACCCCTCCACTTT
TRBV30	TRBD2	TRBJ2-3	15	-	CARGLSGGALDTQYF	TGTGCCCGAGGACTAAGCGGGGGGGCTCTGGATACGCAGTATTTT
TRBV6-2/TRBV6-3	-	TRBJ2-2	15	-	CASSYDTAFWGELFF	TGTGCCAGCAGTTACGATACTGCCTTTTGGGGGGAGCTGTTTTTT
TRBV18	-	TRBJ1-2	16	few	CASSPRTGWERGGYTF	TGTGCCAGCTCACCTCGAACGGGATGGGAGAGAGGTGGCTACACCTTC
TRBV7-2	TRBD1	TRBJ2-4	15	-	CASSFKQGAGDIQYF	TGTGCCAGCAGCTTTAAACAGGGGGCAGGCGACATTCAGTACTTC
TRBV11-2	-	TRBJ1-4	12	-	CASSLQGEKLFF	TGTGCCAGCAGCTTACAGGGAGAAAAACTGTTTTTT
TRBV7-6	-	TRBJ1-5	15	-	CASSALGTSNQPQHF	TGTGCCAGCAGCGCACTTGGGACATCTAATCAGCCCCAGCATTTT
TRBV10-1	-	TRBJ2-5	14	-	CASRKGQIQETQYF	TGCGCCAGCAGAAAAGGACAGATTCAAGAGACCCAGTACTTC
TRBV6-5	TRBD1	TRBJ2-5	15	-	CASSYSATGKETQYF	TGTGCCAGCAGTTACTCCGCGACAGGGAAAGAGACCCAGTACTTC
TRBV19	-	TRBJ2-7	13	-	CASSATRTYEQYF	TGTGCCAGTAGTGCGACCCGGACCTACGAGCAGTACTTC
TRBV18	-	TRBJ2-1	14	once	CASSPESNYNEQFF	TGTGCCAGCTCACCAGAGTCAAATTACAATGAGCAGTTCTTC
TRBV7-2	-	TRBJ2-5	15	-	CASSLRVLYQETQYF	TGTGCCAGCAGCTTACGAGTTCTGTACCAAGAGACCCAGTACTTC
TRBV5-4	-	TRBJ2-2	18	-	CASSPRGGGPLNTGELFF	TGTGCCAGCAGCCCCCGGGGCGGGGGCCCTCTTAACACCGGGGAGCTGTTTTTT
TRBV9	-	TRBJ1-3	16	-	CASSVEEQGPGNTIYF	TGTGCCAGCAGCGTAGAGGAACAGGGCCCTGGAAACACCATATATTTT
TRBV28	-	TRBJ1-3	12	-	CASRQGGNTIYF	TGTGCCAGCAGACAGGGTGGAAACACCATATATTTT
TRBV11-1	-	TRBJ2-5	13	-	CASSLEGMETQYF	TGTGCCAGCAGCTTGGAAGGGATGGAGACCCAGTACTTC
TRBV7-9	TRBD1	TRBJ1-6	15	-	CASSLETGGRSPLHF	TGTGCCAGCAGCTTAGAGACAGGGGGCAGGTCACCCCTCCACTTT
TRBV4-3	-	TRBJ1-1	15	-	CASSQEKALNTEAFF	TGCGCCAGCAGCCAAGAGAAGGCTTTGAACACTGAAGCTTTCTTT
TRBV4-2	-	TRBJ2-1	17	-	CASSQDLASSSYNEQFF	TGTGCCAGCAGCCAAGATCTCGCTTCGAGCTCCTACAATGAGCAGTTCTTC
TRBV24-1	TRBD2	TRBJ2-5	15	-	CATSDTSWGGETQYF	TGTGCCACCAGTGACACCTCCTGGGGGGGAGAGACCCAGTACTTC
TRBV6-5	TRBD1	TRBJ1-1	14	-	CASSHGTGGTEAFF	TGTGCCAGCTCACACGGGACAGGCGGCACTGAAGCTTTCTTT
TRBV19	-	TRBJ1-4	15	-	CASSAGEAGNEKLFF	TGTGCCAGTAGTGCCGGTGAGGCAGGGAATGAAAAACTGTTTTTT
TRBV7-2	-	TRBJ2-3	16	-	CASRPRRGSGTDTQYF	TGTGCCAGCAGACCTCGCAGGGGAAGTGGCACAGATACGCAGTATTTT